The 10 T cell receptor beta chains reported below all come from one sample, sequenced in a study of STAT3 mutations in large granular lymphocyte leukemia. Produced via immunoSEQ multiplex PCR; TCRdb's table is partial and in-frame only. Of thousands of clones in the sample, about three quarters were seen once. Broader study findings: In T-cell large granular lymphocyte leukemia, about half of patients showed multiple immunodominant subclonotypes.

Their antigens remain unidentified. The sequenced sample consisted of PBMCs. These receptors all stem from a human donor with T large granular lymphocyte leukemia. Some clones in this sample may be carry-over from other donors' samples.

Here the CDR3 reads CASSEEAARGFEQYF. The CDR3 DNA reads TGTGCCAGCAGCGAAGAGGCCGCGCGGGGCTTCGAGCAGTATTTT. J is TRBJ2-3 and V is TRBV7-8, with D perhaps matching TRBD2 (6 bases). The CDR3 runs 15 residues. Germline V gene lookup returns CDR1 SGHVS and CDR2 FQNEAQ. With 5 bases removed from V and 11 bases from J, the gap between germline ends came to 23 bases.

The chain employs TRBV5-1 and TRBJ2-7, with D unresolved. This CDR3 has 14 residues. Germline assignment: CDR1 SGHRS and CDR2 YFSETQ. Between the trimmed V and J ends, which lost 2 bases and 3 bases, there was a span of 12 bases. The chain's CDR3 is CASSFGPPGYEQYF. The DNA for the CDR3 is TGCGCCAGCAGCTTTGGACCCCCTGGCTACGAGCAGTACTTC.

The rearrangement uses TRBV5-4 and TRBJ2-7; D is possibly TRBD1 or TRBD2 (5 bases each). The CDR3 consists of 13 residues. Germline-derived CDR1 and CDR2 are SGHNT and YYREEE (reference sequence). Trimming pared 0 bases from V and 5 bases from J, leaving 9 bases between. CDR3 coding DNA: TGTGCCAGCAGCTTGGACCGGGGCCACGAGCAGTACTTC. Translated: CASSLDRGHEQYF.

The V call is TRBV30, the J call TRBJ2-3; TRBD2 is a possible D gene (5 bases). V was trimmed by 3 bases and J by 6 bases, leaving 10 bases between them. Germline CDR1 GTSNPN, CDR2 SVGIG (reference sequence). This CDR3 spans 12 amino acids. CDR3 sequence reads: CAWREAPDTQYF. CDR3 DNA: TGTGCCTGGAGGGAGGCCCCTGATACGCAGTATTTT.

This sequence joins TRBV30 and TRBJ1-1; maybe TRBD1 (6 bases). The CDR3 length is 13 residues. Trimming shortened V by 0 bases and J by 5 bases, and 10 bases separated the two germline ends. The germline V gene encodes CDR1 GTSNPN and CDR2 SVGIG (reference sequence). DNA for the CDR3: TGTGCCTGGAGTGTTGGGGGGCAGACTGAAGCTTTCTTT. It encodes CAWSVGGQTEAFF.

The chain carries TRBV6-6 and TRBJ2-3; possible D gene TRBD2, 6 bases. CDR3 length: 14 amino acids. CDR1 MNHNY and CDR2 SVGAGI come from the germline V gene (reference sequence). Deletions cut 6 bases from V and 4 bases from J, with 14 bases between. The DNA of the CDR3 is TGTGCCAGCAGCATTGGCGGGGACTCAGATACGCAGTATTTT. Its translation is CASSIGGDSDTQYF.

The V gene is TRBV10-2, the J gene TRBJ2-3; unclear D gene. Looked up from germline, CDR1 is WSHSY and CDR2 is SAAADI. V was clipped by 3 bases and J by 1 base, with 2 bases between them. This CDR3 contains 12 residues. The CDR3 DNA reads TGCGCCAGCAGTGACCGCACAGATACGCAGTATTTT. Translated, it gives CASSDRTDTQYF.

The chain combines TRBV5-1 with TRBJ2-7; TRBD1 matches at 7 bases. The CDR3 is 14 residues long. After removal of 4 bases from V and 2 bases from J, the junction contained 6 bases not matched to a gene. From germline, CDR1 is SGHRS and CDR2 YFSETQ. CDR3 residues: CASSPRQGPYEQYF. CDR3 in DNA: TGCGCCAGCAGCCCGCGACAGGGCCCCTACGAGCAGTACTTC.

This clone was counted between two and nine times. The V gene is TRBV7-9, the J gene TRBJ1-2; D unclear. The CDR3 runs 13 residues. Trimming took off 4 bases at V and 4 bases at J, with 10 bases between the two ends. Germline V CDR1 and CDR2: SEHNR, FQNEAQ (reference sequence). Written as DNA, the CDR3 is TGTGCCAGCAGCTGGGAAATAGGCTATGGCTACACCTTC. Protein: CASSWEIGYGYTF.

This clone showed up just once. The rearrangement links TRBV7-8 to TRBJ1-6, with 9 nucleotides matching TRBD1. The trim removed 4 bases at V and 11 bases at J, leaving 12 bases unmatched. In germline, CDR1 is SGHVS, CDR2 FQNEAQ. The CDR3 loop spans 16 amino acids. The CDR3 loop reads CASSSDDRGRRTPLHF. The CDR3 nucleotides are TGTGCCAGCAGCTCGGACGACAGGGGGAGAAGGACACCCCTCCACTTT.